The T cell receptor beta chain described here comes from a study of blood T cell repertoires in COVID-19. Those who participated ranged in age from about 18 to 89 years and resided in approximately 23 US areas. Some clones are missing from TCRdb's copy, which holds only in-frame ones; the method was immunoSEQ multiplex PCR. The sample includes 310,000 or so clones, 90% of them seen just once. The count of this clone is one. This CDR3 has 15 amino acids. Germline assignment: CDR1 SGHRS and CDR2 YFSETQ. The V end was cut by 4 bases, the J end by 1 base, with 15 bases between. The origin of this receptor is a woman aged 30 to 39 who had recovered from COVID-19. The sample consisted of PBMCs or T cells enriched from blood (not recorded which). The rearrangement joins TRBV5-1 to TRBJ2-7; the D gene is possibly TRBD1 (6 bases). CDR3 nucleotides: TGCGCCAGCAGCCCTGGACAGTCCACGTCCTACGAGCAGTACTTC. It specifies CASSPGQSTSYEQYF.